This record concerns one T cell receptor beta chain sequence. The sample carries other DNA sequences with the same CDR3. The source of the sample is a study of blood T cell repertoires in COVID-19. Study-level background: Sources were T cells, B-cell-depleted T cells, or PBMCs; the material itself was cDNA or gDNA.

Original analysis: For nucleated cells, counts were estimated from reference gene primer amplification. Using immunoSEQ multiplex PCR, the repertoire was profiled, and TCRdb retains in-frame clones only, with some absent. That table furnishes V, J and clone size, whereas the DNA furnished D and trimming. The table records 200,000 to 250,000 clones, 85% of them present only once. CDR3 length equals 15 residues. The germline V gene encodes CDR1 SGHNT and CDR2 YENEEA. J was trimmed by 1 base and V by 0 bases; bases with no gene match: 0. The sequenced sample consisted of peripheral blood. The TCR sequence derives from a middle-aged man with acute or convalescent COVID-19. This chain joins TRBV11-3 and TRBJ2-1; 7 bases agree with TRBD2. The CDR3 DNA reads as TGTGCCAGCAGCTTAGAGGGGGGGTCCTACAATGAGCAGTTCTTC. It codes for CASSLEGGSYNEQFF.